The 31 T cell receptor beta chains listed next were all sequenced from one sample in a study of OX40 agonist ivuxolimab in advanced cancers. Assay used: immunoSEQ multiplex PCR; TCRdb lists only in-frame clones, some missing. The profile shows about 60,000 clones, over 80% of them singletons. The sample consisted of CD4+ or CD8+ T cells sorted from blood, taken in a trial of the OX40 agonist ivuxolimab. Receptor source: an adult with an advanced solid tumor such as melanoma, head and neck, liver or kidney cancer.

The chain recombines TRBV19 with TRBJ1-1, with D possibly matching TRBD1 (5 bases). This CDR3 has 16 amino acids. Trimming removed 0 bases from V and 2 bases from J, with 13 bases in between. The germline CDR1 and CDR2 sequences are LNHDA and SQIVND (reference sequence). The CDR3 sequence is CASSIDLGVGNTEAFF. In nucleotides, the CDR3 is TGTGCCAGTAGTATAGATCTGGGGGTGGGTAACACTGAAGCTTTCTTT.

The chain has TRBV7-2 and TRBJ2-3; 7 nucleotides line up with TRBD2. The V and J ends lost 5 bases and 1 base, in that order; junction bases with no gene match: 6. The germline CDR1 and CDR2 sequences are SGHTA and FQGNSA. The length of the CDR3 is 15 residues. The CDR3 coding sequence is TGTGCCAGCAGCCGCCAGGCGGGGGGCACAGATACGCAGTATTTT. Encoded protein: CASSRQAGGTDTQYF. Looking up the rest from reference TRBV7-2 and TRBJ2-3 gives the full variable domain: GAGVSQSPSNKVTEKGKDVELRCDPISGHTALYWYRQSLGQGLEFLIYFQGNSAPDKSGLPSDRFSAERTGGSVSTLTIQRTQQEDSAVYLCASSRQAGGTDTQYFGPGTRLTVL.

Regarding this clone: Other DNA variants within this sample encode the same CDR3. The chain employs TRBV4-1 and TRBJ2-2, with 11 bases fitting TRBD2. The germline CDR1 and CDR2 sequences are MGHRA and YSYEKL. The CDR3 contains 15 residues. Germline trimming cut 5 bases from V and 4 bases from J; bases unmatched to any gene: 3. For the CDR3, the DNA is TGCGCCAGCAGCAGAGGACTAGCGGGCACCGGGGAGCTGTTTTTT. Translated: CASSRGLAGTGELFF.

The count of this clone is one. The chain has TRBV5-1 and TRBJ2-1; D gene uncertain. Germline V gene data show CDR1 as SGHRS and CDR2 as YFSETQ. Deletions cut 4 bases from V and 10 bases from J, with 9 bases between. This CDR3 spans 11 amino acids. The CDR3: CASSPEREQFF. CDR3 nucleotide sequence: TGCGCCAGCAGCCCCGAAAGAGAGCAGTTCTTC. Filled out from reference TRBV5-1 and TRBJ2-1, the complete variable domain reads KAGVTQTPRYLIKTRGQQVTLSCSPISGHRSVSWYQQTPGQGLQFLFEYFSETQRNKGNFPGRFSGRQFSNSRSEMNVSTLELGDSALYLCASSPEREQFFGPGTRLTVL.

The chain couples TRBV6-4 to TRBJ1-6; no definite D call. Germline V gene sequence: CDR1 MRHNA, CDR2 SNTAGT. The CDR3 loop spans 13 amino acids. Between the trimmed V and J ends, which lost 7 bases and 1 base, there was a span of 5 bases. CDR3 nucleotides: TGTGCCAGCAAGAGTTCCTATAATTCACCCCTCCACTTT. This codes for CASKSSYNSPLHF.

The chain recombines TRBV5-1 with TRBJ2-5; TRBD1 is a possible D gene (6 bases). The CDR3 consists of 14 residues. V was shortened by 3 bases and J by 4 bases, with 13 bases between the two germline ends. CDR1 and CDR2 (germline): SGHRS, YFSETQ. The CDR3, as DNA: TGCGCCAGCAGCTCCACAGGGTCTGGAGAGACCCAGTACTTC. This translates into CASSSTGSGETQYF.

V usage is TRBV7-2 and J usage is TRBJ1-5; D remains ambiguous. The V gene's germline CDR1 is SGHTA and CDR2 FQGNSA. Trimming cost V 1 base and J 1 base, with 8 bases left between them. This CDR3 comprises 15 residues. Written as DNA, the CDR3 is TGTGCCAGCAGCTTAGATGGAGTCAGCAATCAGCCCCAGCATTTT. This gives the protein CASSLDGVSNQPQHF. Full variable domain (outside the CDR3, taken from reference TRBV7-2 and TRBJ1-5): GAGVSQSPSNKVTEKGKDVELRCDPISGHTALYWYRQSLGQGLEFLIYFQGNSAPDKSGLPSDRFSAERTGGSVSTLTIQRTQQEDSAVYLCASSLDGVSNQPQHFGDGTRLSIL.

The chain's CDR3 is CASSFSGSQAGEQYF. In DNA form, the CDR3 reads TGTGCCAGCAGCTTTAGCGGGAGCCAAGCGGGAGAGCAGTACTTC. The chain recombines TRBV7-8 with TRBJ2-7; TRBD2 aligns across 9 bases. The trim removed 3 bases at V and 7 bases at J, leaving 10 bases unmatched. CDR3 length equals 15 residues. From germline, CDR1 is SGHVS and CDR2 FQNEAQ.

The rearrangement joins TRBV28 to TRBJ1-1; TRBD1 matches at 10 bases. Trimming removed 4 bases from V and 8 bases from J; junction bases left unmatched: 7. This CDR3 is built from 14 residues. Germline CDR1 MDHEN, CDR2 SYDVKM. The CDR3 spells CASSSTGTGEEAFF. In DNA, the CDR3 is TGTGCCAGCAGTTCAACCGGGACAGGGGAAGAAGCTTTCTTT. Combining the CDR3 with reference TRBV28 and TRBJ1-1 gives the whole variable domain DVKVTQSSRYLVKRTGEKVFLECVQDMDHENMFWYRQDPGLGLRLIYFSYDVKMKEKGDIPEGYSVSREKKERFSLILESASTNQTSMYLCASSSTGTGEEAFFGQGTRLTVV.

The sample holds a few counts of this clone. The chain uses TRBV5-1 and TRBJ2-3, with D possibly matching TRBD1 (7 bases). The CDR3 totals 15 residues. In germline, CDR1 is SGHRS, CDR2 YFSETQ. Trimming pared 5 bases from V and 2 bases from J, leaving 15 bases between. CDR3 residues: CASSGAGGLTDTQYF. The CDR3 DNA follows: TGCGCCAGCAGTGGAGCAGGGGGACTCACAGATACGCAGTATTTT.

The genes are TRBV7-2 and TRBJ2-1, with D unclear. This CDR3 is built from 16 residues. V lost 5 bases, J lost 5 bases, and 19 bases lay in between. Germline V gene sequence: CDR1 SGHTA, CDR2 FQGNSA. The CDR3, as DNA: TGTGCCAGCAGCCGGTCCGCCCAAATCCGGGACAATGAGCAGTTCTTC. Translating gives CASSRSAQIRDNEQFF.

The chain joins TRBV25-1 to TRBJ2-7; 8 nucleotides match TRBD1. The germline V gene has CDR1 MGHDK and CDR2 SYGVNS. The CDR3 sequence is 13 residues long. With 8 bases clipped from V and 2 bases from J, the junction kept 5 bases outside the gene matches. The CDR3 is CASSGQGTYEQYF. In DNA, the CDR3 is TGTGCCAGCTCTGGACAGGGTACCTACGAGCAGTACTTC.

V is TRBV7-9 and J is TRBJ2-5; D gene ambiguous. Per germline, CDR1 SEHNR and CDR2 FQNEAQ (reference sequence). This CDR3 spans 11 amino acids. V was trimmed by 5 bases and J by 2 bases, leaving 3 bases between them. The DNA of the CDR3 is TGTGCCAGCAGCCTACAAGAGACCCAGTACTTC. This translates into CASSLQETQYF.

The DNA for the CDR3 is TGTGCCAGCAGCTTATCCGGTGGGATTTACACCGGGGAGCTGTTTTTT. Protein: CASSLSGGIYTGELFF. The J gene is TRBJ2-2, the V gene TRBV11-3; unclear D gene. The CDR3 is 16 amino acids. Germline V lookup: CDR1 SGHNT, CDR2 YENEEA. V gave up 2 bases and J gave up 3 bases, with 13 bases separating them.

The gene calls are TRBV5-4 and TRBJ2-3; the match to TRBD2 covers 11 bases. J was trimmed by 0 bases and V by 3 bases; bases with no gene match: 0. Looked up from germline, CDR1 is SGHNT and CDR2 is YYREEE (reference sequence). There are 15 residues in the CDR3. The CDR3 is CASSWTSGSTDTQYF. The CDR3 region has the DNA TGTGCCAGCAGCTGGACTAGCGGGAGCACAGATACGCAGTATTTT.

CDR3 DNA sequence: TGTGCCAGAAGCTTCGAGCTAGCGGGACAAGATACGCAGTATTTT. It codes for CARSFELAGQDTQYF. The rearrangement joins TRBV7-5 to TRBJ2-3; TRBD2, the D gene given by the table, was not confirmed from the DNA. TRBV7-5 is a pseudogene. CDR3 length: 15 residues.

The CDR3 nucleotides read TGTGCCAGCTCACCGGGACAGGGTCCCCCATACGAGCAGTACTTC. This gives the protein CASSPGQGPPYEQYF. The J gene is TRBJ2-7, the V gene TRBV18; 9 bases map to TRBD1. CDR1 and CDR2 (germline): KGHSH, LQKENI. The CDR3 runs 15 residues. Trimming took 3 bases from V and 4 from J; bases not matched to a gene: 7.

CDR3 sequence (DNA): TGTGCCAGCAGCTTAGGGTCCAGAGCGGAAAAACTGTTTTTT. Its translation: CASSLGSRAEKLFF. This chain connects TRBV7-2 to TRBJ1-4; D unresolved. The CDR3 totals 14 residues. V was clipped by 1 base and J by 8 bases, with 11 bases between them. The V gene's germline CDR1 is SGHTA and CDR2 FQGNSA.

The chain uses TRBV5-4 and TRBJ1-1, with D uncertain. V lost 4 bases and J lost 3, with 16 bases in between. The CDR3 is 15 residues long. CDR1 is SGHNT, CDR2 YYREEE, per germline (reference sequence). CDR3: CASSPRGRADTEAFF. CDR3 sequence (DNA): TGTGCCAGCAGCCCTCGCGGCAGAGCAGACACTGAAGCTTTCTTT.

The V call is TRBV11-2, the J call TRBJ1-4; 11 bases match TRBD1. The CDR3 runs to 15 residues. CDR1 is SGHAT and CDR2 is FQNNGV in the germline V gene. V was pared by 4 bases and J by 7 bases, with 5 bases of the junction left unmatched. CDR3 loop: CASSSGQGGTEKLFF. CDR3 DNA sequence: TGTGCCAGCAGCTCGGGACAGGGGGGAACTGAAAAACTGTTTTTT. The full variable domain, its missing parts supplied by reference TRBV11-2 and TRBJ1-4, is EAGVAQSPRYKIIEKRQSVAFWCNPISGHATLYWYQQILGQGPKLLIQFQNNGVVDDSQLPKDRFSAERLKGVDSTLKIQPAKLEDSAVYLCASSSGQGGTEKLFFGSGTQLSVL.

CDR3 DNA sequence: TGTGCCAGCAGCCGATATCAGGGGATTGAAGCTTTCTTT. Its translation is CASSRYQGIEAFF. The chain recombines TRBV14 with TRBJ1-1; possible D gene TRBD1, 6 bases. Deletions cut 4 bases from V and 7 bases from J, with 13 bases between. Germline CDR1 SGHDN, CDR2 FVKESK. The CDR3 spans 13 residues.

The chain uses TRBV7-6 and TRBJ2-1; no clear D. V lost 3 bases, J lost 0 bases, and 15 bases lay in between. Germline V CDR1 and CDR2: SGHVS, FNYEAQ. This CDR3 spans 17 amino acids. CDR3 DNA: TGTGCCAGCAGCTTGCGGTCCAGGCGGAGCTCCTACAATGAGCAGTTCTTC. This translates into CASSLRSRRSSYNEQFF.

The chain recombines TRBV7-8 with TRBJ2-4; 8 nucleotides line up with TRBD2. The V segment lost 3 bases and the J segment 0 bases; nucleotides outside the gene matches: 4. CDR3 length: 16 residues. Per the germline V gene, CDR1 is SGHVS and CDR2 is FQNEAQ. This CDR3 reads CASSFSGALAKNIQYF. CDR3 in DNA: TGTGCCAGCAGCTTTAGCGGGGCCCTAGCCAAAAACATTCAGTACTTC.

This clone has a handful of counts. The gene calls are TRBV18 and TRBJ2-3; 9 bases are shared with TRBD2. V lost 3 bases and J lost 6; bases outside the gene matches: 4. CDR1 and CDR2 (germline): KGHSH, LQKENI. This CDR3 spans 14 amino acids. The CDR3 bases are TGTGCCAGCTCACCTCCTAGCGGGACCGATACGCAGTATTTT. The encoded protein is CASSPPSGTDTQYF. Complete variable domain (other parts from reference TRBV18 and TRBJ2-3): NAGVMQNPRHLVRRRGQEARLRCSPMKGHSHVYWYRQLPEEGLKFMVYLQKENIIDESGMPKERFSAEFPKEGPSILRIQQVVRGDSAAYFCASSPPSGTDTQYFGPGTRLTVL.

This rearrangement joins TRBV14 to TRBJ2-2; a possible D gene is TRBD2 (5 bases). There are 14 residues in the CDR3. V shed 0 bases and J shed 6 bases, with 8 bases lying between them. Germline V gene data show CDR1 as SGHDN and CDR2 as FVKESK. The CDR3 sequence: CASSQEFGAGELFF. The CDR3 nucleotides are TGTGCCAGCAGCCAAGAATTCGGGGCCGGGGAGCTGTTTTTT.

This chain uses TRBV4-2 with TRBJ1-4; D is perhaps TRBD1 (5 bases). The CDR3 is made up of 17 amino acids. Germline V gene lookup returns CDR1 LGHNA and CDR2 YNFKEQ. Deletions cut 1 base from V and 5 bases from J, with 17 bases between. The chain's CDR3 is CASSQVAPTVFNEKLFF. Here the CDR3 DNA reads TGTGCCAGCAGCCAAGTAGCCCCGACAGTGTTCAATGAAAAACTGTTTTTT.

The genes are TRBV4-2 and TRBJ2-3; 10 nucleotides align to TRBD2. The ends lost 5 bases at V and 2 bases at J; junction bases unmatched: 7. CDR3 length: 16 amino acids. CDR1 and CDR2 from the germline V gene are LGHNA and YNFKEQ. The DNA of the CDR3 is TGTGCCAGCAGCTCACGGACTAGCGGCACCACAGATACGCAGTATTTT. It encodes CASSSRTSGTTDTQYF.

J is TRBJ1-2 and V is TRBV5-1, with D maybe TRBD1 (6 bases). Germline CDR1 is SGHRS and CDR2 is YFSETQ. Trimming shortened V by 3 bases and J by 5 bases, and 11 bases separated the two germline ends. This CDR3 is built from 13 residues. CDR3 coding DNA: TGCGCCAGCAGCTCAGGGGTTGAGTATGGCTACACCTTC. It is translated as CASSSGVEYGYTF.

The rearrangement uses TRBV10-3 and TRBJ2-1; no reliable D call. Trimming removed 10 bases from V and 2 bases from J, with 15 bases in between. Germline CDR1 is ENHRY and CDR2 is SYGVKD. The CDR3 spans 14 residues. CDR3 sequence (DNA): TGTGCCAGCATCCTAGGCGGAACCTACAATGAGCAGTTCTTC. Its translation: CASILGGTYNEQFF.

V is TRBV30 and J is TRBJ2-5; possibly TRBD1 for D (6 bases). The germline V gene has CDR1 GTSNPN and CDR2 SVGIG (reference sequence). The CDR3 runs to 13 residues. Trimming took off 3 bases at V and 4 bases at J, with 12 bases between the two ends. The CDR3 protein is CAWRPQGAETQYF. CDR3 DNA: TGTGCCTGGAGACCACAGGGTGCAGAGACCCAGTACTTC.

J is TRBJ2-6 and V is TRBV27, with no clear D. From germline, CDR1 is MNHEY and CDR2 SMNVEV (reference sequence). The CDR3 sequence is 17 residues long. V was pared by 3 bases and J by 1 base, with 13 bases between. The chain's CDR3 is CASSFLASISGANVLTF. CDR3 nucleotide sequence: TGTGCCAGCAGTTTTCTCGCCTCAATTTCTGGGGCCAACGTCCTGACTTTC.